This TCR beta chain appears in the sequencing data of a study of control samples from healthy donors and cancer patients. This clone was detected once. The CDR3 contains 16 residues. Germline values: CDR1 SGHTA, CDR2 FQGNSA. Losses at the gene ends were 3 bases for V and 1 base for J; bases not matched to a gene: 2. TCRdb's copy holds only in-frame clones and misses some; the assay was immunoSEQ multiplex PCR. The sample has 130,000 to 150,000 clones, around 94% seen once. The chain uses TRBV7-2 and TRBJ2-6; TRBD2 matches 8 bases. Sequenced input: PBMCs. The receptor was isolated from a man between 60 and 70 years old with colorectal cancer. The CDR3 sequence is CASSLVAGSGANVLTF. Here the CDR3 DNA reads TGTGCCAGCAGCTTGGTAGCGGGGTCTGGGGCCAACGTCCTGACTTTC.